This passage covers 32 T cell receptor beta chains from one sample sequenced in a study of T cells in Graves' hyperthyroidism and ophthalmopathy. RNA transcripts served as the template for amplifying TCR beta CDR3 regions. HTBI primers drove first-round RT-PCR of the TCR CDR3. One entry per CDR3 protein results from TCRdb running MiXCR on the multiplex PCR reads. The sample lists 560,000 or so distinct CDR3 sequences; around 45% were seen once. Sequenced: peripheral blood or thyroid tissue (not recorded which). Receptor source: a woman between 18 and 29 years old with Graves' hyperthyroidism.

This clonotype turned up a few times. The chain employs TRBV7-9 and TRBJ2-7, with D possibly TRBD1 on 5 matching bases. V was cut by 9 bases and J by 1 base, with 13 bases left in between. CDR1 and CDR2 from the germline V gene are SEHNR and FQNEAQ (reference sequence). The CDR3 is 13 residues long. CDR3 DNA sequence: TGTGCCAGTAGTATGTCAGGGTCCTACGAGCAGTACTTC. Protein sequence: CASSMSGSYEQYF.

This clonotype showed up just a few times. A read error may explain this, as a much larger clone is one base away. V and J are TRBV2 and TRBJ1-2; 11 nucleotides agree with TRBD1. The J segment lost 8 bases and the V segment lost 5 bases, leaving 10 bases of the junction unmatched. CDR1 is SNHLY and CDR2 is FYNNEI in the germline V gene. The CDR3 runs 15 residues. The CDR3 is CASSPFGQGANGYTF. In DNA, the CDR3 is TGTGCCAGCAGTCCCTTCGGACAGGGGGCAAACGGCTACACCTTC.

The genes are TRBV2 and TRBJ1-1, with a tentative D call TRBD1 (5 bases). Trimming left V 5 bases short and J 0 bases short, with 25 bases between. The CDR3 is made up of 19 amino acids. Germline V gene data show CDR1 as SNHLY and CDR2 as FYNNEI. DNA for the CDR3: TGTGCCAGCAGTTTTGGGTTCGGAGGGGCCGGTGCTCTGAACACTGAAGCTTTCTTT. It codes for CASSFGFGGAGALNTEAFF. Variable domain in full (rest from reference TRBV2 and TRBJ1-1): EPEVTQTPSHQVTQMGQEVILRCVPISNHLYFYWYRQILGQKVEFLVSFYNNEISEKSEIFDDQFSVERPDGSNFTLKIRSTKLEDSAMYFCASSFGFGGAGALNTEAFFGQGTRLTVV.

This clonotype is judged medium-sized. The rearrangement joins TRBV15 to TRBJ1-4; TRBD1 is a possible D gene (6 bases). Germline V gene data show CDR1 as LNHNV and CDR2 as YYDKDF (reference sequence). V was shortened by 3 bases and J by 7 bases, with 9 bases between the two germline ends. The CDR3 spans 13 residues. The CDR3 region is CATSRDSGEKLFF. The CDR3 DNA reads as TGTGCCACCAGCAGGGACAGCGGTGAAAAACTGTTTTTT.

As concerns this clonotype: A single base separates this from a much larger clone, so it may be a read error. The chain links TRBV19 to TRBJ2-5; 9 bases match TRBD1. Germline V lookup: CDR1 LNHDA, CDR2 SQIVND (reference sequence). The CDR3 sequence is 14 residues long. This CDR3 reads CASRDRGGQGTQYF. The CDR3 DNA is TGTGCCAGTAGGGACAGGGGTGGACAAGGGACCCAGTACTTC.

This clonotype was recorded many times. One end of the junction fails to match germline, which may point to a read error. The V call is TRBV7-3, the J call TRBJ1-1, with D uncertain. This CDR3 is built from 13 residues. Germline V gives CDR1 SGHTA, CDR2 FQGTGA. CDR3 protein: CASSLTEDTEAFF. CDR3 DNA sequence: TGTGCCAGCAGTTTAACGGAGGACACTGAAGCTTTCTTT.

This clonotype was recorded only once. The genes are TRBV12-3 or TRBV12-4 and TRBJ2-7; 10 nucleotides agree with TRBD2. The junction had 13 bases not matched to a gene; V was cut back by 9 bases and J by 5 bases. The CDR3 is 15 residues long. CDR3 bases: TGTGCCAGTGCCCCCGTAGCGGGAGGACTCGACGAGCAGTACTTC. This encodes CASAPVAGGLDEQYF.

The CDR3 DNA sequence: TGTGCCAGCAGCTATCTACAGGGAAGAGCTAGCACAGATACGCAGTATTTT. Protein product: CASSYLQGRASTDTQYF. The chain links TRBV7-9 to TRBJ2-3, with D perhaps TRBD1 (6 bases). Germline CDR1 reads SEHNR; CDR2 reads FQNEAQ (reference sequence). The CDR3 consists of 17 residues. V was trimmed by 4 bases and J by 0 bases, leaving 17 bases between them.

The chain links TRBV7-8 to TRBJ2-1; 8 bases agree with TRBD2. The J call may be wrong; the DNA end is better matched by TRBJ2-7. Germline V CDR1 and CDR2: SGHVS, FQNEAQ. CDR3 length equals 17 residues. This chain's CDR3 is CASSLTQRENFYNEQYF. For the CDR3, the DNA is TGTGCCAGCAGCTTAACCCAGCGGGAGAACTTCTACAATGAGCAGTACTTC.

Ten or more counts support this clonotype. The rearrangement joins TRBV7-9 to TRBJ2-6, with D unclear. This CDR3 spans 14 amino acids. CDR1 and CDR2 (germline): SEHNR, FQNEAQ (reference sequence). The V gene lost 5 bases and the J gene lost 0 bases, with 5 bases spanning the gap. CDR3 bases: TGTGCCAGCAGCGGGGACTCTGGGGCCAACGTCCTGACTTTC. Translated, it gives CASSGDSGANVLTF.

This chain uses TRBV14 with TRBJ1-2; D is unresolved. CDR3 size: 16 residues. Looked up from germline, CDR1 is SGHDN and CDR2 is FVKESK. With 4 bases removed from V and 1 base from J, the gap between germline ends came to 16 bases. CDR3 region: CASSLKTGRINYGYTF. DNA for the CDR3: TGTGCCAGCAGCCTAAAAACCGGACGCATTAACTATGGCTACACCTTC.

This chain connects TRBV9 to TRBJ2-2, with 7 bases fitting TRBD1. The CDR3 has 16 residues. CDR1 and CDR2 (germline): SGDLS, YYNGEE. V was clipped by 6 bases and J by 4 bases; unmatched bases: 12. DNA for the CDR3: TGTGCCAGCACCTTAGGGACAGCGCAGATCACCGGGGAGCTGTTTTTT. Translating it yields CASTLGTAQITGELFF.

This clonotype was observed a few times. The V gene is TRBV29-1, the J gene TRBJ1-1; D ambiguous. The CDR3 loop spans 13 amino acids. The germline V and J ends were trimmed by 7 bases and 2 bases, with 14 bases remaining between them. Germline loops: CDR1 SQVTM, CDR2 ANQGSEA. The CDR3 DNA reads as TGCAGCGCCTATTGGACGGTTAACACTGAAGCTTTCTTT. Translating it yields CSAYWTVNTEAFF.

This chain connects TRBV24-1 to TRBJ2-1; weak D call: TRBD2 (6 bases). V shed 4 bases and J shed 2 bases, with 17 bases lying between them. The germline CDR1 and CDR2 sequences are KGHDR and SFDVKD. CDR3 size: 17 residues. The DNA for the CDR3 is TGTGCCACCAGTGACACGGACACCCGCGGGGCCTACAATGAGCAGTTCTTC. It is translated as CATSDTDTRGAYNEQFF.

As to this clonotype: This could be a read error, since a much larger clone is one nucleotide away. This chain links TRBV7-9 with TRBJ2-5; 7 bases fit TRBD2. The CDR3 loop spans 13 amino acids. The V gene end was trimmed by 5 bases and the J gene end by 7 bases; junction bases not matched to a gene: 7. The germline CDR1 and CDR2 sequences are SEHNR and FQNEAQ (reference sequence). The CDR3, as DNA: TGTGCCAGCAGCAAATCAGAGCGGGGGACCCAGTACTTC. This translates into CASSKSERGTQYF.

This clonotype appeared once. The CDR3 DNA is TGTGCCAGCAGCCAAGATAATCGAATGGTCACCGGGGAGCTGTTTTTT. The encoded protein is CASSQDNRMVTGELFF. The V call is TRBV7-8, the J call TRBJ2-2; no clear D gene. The V gene's germline CDR1 is SGHVS and CDR2 FQNEAQ. V lost 5 bases and J 4 bases, leaving 17 bases between the germline ends. CDR3 length equals 16 residues.

The V gene is TRBV7-8, the J gene TRBJ1-2; 9 bases are shared with TRBD1. CDR1 SGHVS and CDR2 FQNEAQ come from the germline V gene. Unmatched junction bases numbered 12, after V lost 5 bases and J lost 8 bases. This CDR3 spans 15 amino acids. CDR3 sequence (DNA): TGTGCCAGCAGCCGTTATGGGACAGGGTTGGAGGGCTACACCTTC. Translating gives CASSRYGTGLEGYTF.

The J gene is TRBJ2-1, the V gene TRBV24-1; TRBD1 might be the D (6 bases). The V gene's germline CDR1 is KGHDR and CDR2 SFDVKD. CDR3 length: 14 amino acids. Between the trimmed V and J ends, which lost 5 bases and 5 bases, there was a span of 12 bases. The CDR3 loop reads CATSAVGDNNEQFF. The CDR3, as DNA: TGTGCCACCAGTGCGGTGGGGGACAACAATGAGCAGTTCTTC.

As regards this clonotype: With a much larger clone just one base away, this may be a read error. V gene TRBV2 combines with J gene TRBJ2-5; D gene ambiguous. The V gene's germline CDR1 is SNHLY and CDR2 FYNNEI. There are 13 residues in the CDR3. The CDR3 nucleotides are TGTGCCCGCAGTTACTCAGAAGAAGAGACCCAGTACTTC. This sequence encodes CARSYSEEETQYF.

This chain links TRBV10-3 with TRBJ1-1; perhaps TRBD1 as D (5 bases). The germline V gene encodes CDR1 ENHRY and CDR2 SYGVKD. The CDR3 covers 13 residues. Trimming stripped 7 bases from V and 1 base from J, with 10 bases between. In DNA form, the CDR3 reads TGTGCCATCAACTACGGGGCGAACACTGAAGCTTTCTTT. Its translation is CAINYGANTEAFF.

This clonotype has just a few counts. The J gene is TRBJ1-5, the V gene TRBV2; 11 bases match TRBD1. Germline lookup yields CDR1 SNHLY and CDR2 FYNNEI. The CDR3 is 14 amino acids. With 7 bases clipped from V and 7 bases from J, the junction kept 6 bases outside the gene matches. DNA for the CDR3: TGTGCCAGCAATGGACAGGGGGCAAGGCAGCCCCAGCATTTT. This codes for CASNGQGARQPQHF.

Points on this clonotype: Possible read error: a much larger clone is one base away. V and J are TRBV25-1 and TRBJ1-3; TRBD1 agrees at 7 bases. The CDR3 consists of 16 residues. Germline V gene sequence: CDR1 MGHDK, CDR2 SYGVNS. For the CDR3, the DNA is TGTGCCAGCAGCTATACCGCTGGGACAGTGGGAAACGCCATATATTTT. Translation: CASSYTAGTVGNAIYF. The whole variable domain, filled in from reference TRBV25-1 and TRBJ1-3, reads EADIYQTPRYLVIGTGKKITLECSQTMGHDKMYWYQQDPGMELHLIHYSYGVNSTEKGDLSSESTVSRIRTEHFPLTLESARPSHTSQYLCASSYTAGTVGNAIYFGEGSWLTVV.

The CDR3 region is CASSSPGLAGGTLRDEQYF. The DNA of the CDR3 is TGTGCCAGCAGCTCCCCGGGACTAGCGGGAGGTACTTTAAGGGACGAGCAGTACTTC. The chain joins TRBV7-8 to TRBJ2-7, with 15 bases that match TRBD2. Trimming took 4 bases from V and 5 from J; bases not matched to a gene: 15. The CDR3 totals 19 residues. Germline V gene sequence: CDR1 SGHVS, CDR2 FQNEAQ.

The chain carries TRBV25-1 and TRBJ1-1; D call uncertain. CDR3 size: 13 residues. Germline V gene sequence: CDR1 MGHDK, CDR2 SYGVNS. Between the trimmed V and J ends, which lost 11 bases and 1 base, there was a span of 14 bases. The CDR3 bases are TGTGCCTGGAGTGTATTGAGGAACACTGAAGCTTTCTTT. It is translated as CAWSVLRNTEAFF.

The CDR3 spells CSVGDQETQYF. CDR3 in DNA: TGCAGCGTGGGGGACCAAGAGACCCAGTACTTC. V and J are TRBV29-1 and TRBJ2-5; D is possibly TRBD1 or TRBD2 (5 bases each). This CDR3 spans 11 amino acids. The V end was cut by 6 bases, the J end by 0 bases, with 5 bases between. The germline gives CDR1 SQVTM, CDR2 ANQGSEA.

The chain has TRBV6-1 and TRBJ1-6, with D maybe TRBD1 (5 bases). This CDR3 is built from 14 residues. V lost 6 bases and J 6 bases, leaving 12 bases between the germline ends. Looked up from germline, CDR1 is MNHNS and CDR2 is SASEGT. The CDR3 loop is CASSPGRLNSPLHF. As DNA, the CDR3 is TGTGCCAGCAGCCCGGGACGGCTTAATTCACCCCTCCACTTT.

On this clonotype itself: This could be a read error, since a much larger clone is one nucleotide away. The CDR3 DNA reads as TGCAGCGTCACAACAGGGTCGGGGGCCCACGAGCAGTACTTC. It yields the protein CSVTTGSGAHEQYF. The rearrangement joins TRBV29-1 to TRBJ2-7, with D possibly called TRBD1 or TRBD2 (6 bases each). Germline CDR1 reads SQVTM; CDR2 reads ANQGSEA. This CDR3 region has 14 residues. Trimming pared 6 bases from V and 5 bases from J, leaving 20 bases between.

As to this clonotype: This may arise from a read error, as a much more abundant clone is one base away. The gene calls are TRBV5-1 and TRBJ1-1; D might be TRBD1 (5 bases). The CDR3 length is 12 residues. The V gene's germline CDR1 is SGHRS and CDR2 YFSETQ. The V gene lost 5 bases and the J gene lost 5 bases, with 10 bases spanning the gap. This chain's CDR3 is CASRKGQTEAFF. For the CDR3, the DNA is TGCGCCAGCAGGAAGGGGCAGACTGAAGCTTTCTTT.

This chain connects TRBV25-1 to TRBJ1-2, with D possibly TRBD1 on 5 matching bases. This CDR3 has 13 residues. Germline V lookup: CDR1 MGHDK, CDR2 SYGVNS. Trimming took off 6 bases at V and 4 bases at J, with 12 bases between the two ends. DNA of the CDR3: TGTGCCAGCAGAGATAAGGGGACCTATGGCTACACCTTC. Its protein is CASRDKGTYGYTF.

This clonotype was seen repeatedly, ten times or more. The rearrangement uses TRBV7-9 and TRBJ1-1; no reliable D call. Germline V gene sequence: CDR1 SEHNR, CDR2 FQNEAQ (reference sequence). V was clipped by 4 bases and J by 5 bases, with 11 bases between them. The CDR3 consists of 13 residues. In DNA form, the CDR3 reads TGTGCCAGCAGCTCTGGACGAGGTACTGAAGCTTTCTTT. Translation: CASSSGRGTEAFF.

This chain uses TRBV5-1 with TRBJ2-7; 7 bases fit TRBD1. J gave up 7 bases and V 0 bases, and 7 bases lay outside the gene matches. The CDR3 consists of 14 residues. CDR1 and CDR2 from the germline V gene are SGHRS and YFSETQ. The CDR3 DNA reads as TGCGCCAGCAGCTTGGACGGACAGGCCTTGGAGCAGTACTTC. It is translated as CASSLDGQALEQYF.

The genes are TRBV10-3 and TRBJ1-1; no clear D. This CDR3 is built from 13 residues. Trimming removed 10 bases from V and 6 bases from J, with 18 bases in between. Germline V gene lookup returns CDR1 ENHRY and CDR2 SYGVKD. The CDR3 sequence: CASVKDPQAEAFF. CDR3 nucleotides: TGTGCCAGTGTTAAGGACCCTCAGGCTGAAGCTTTCTTT.